This TCR beta chain is drawn from a study of beta chain features in type 1 diabetes. Study-level findings and limits: Using cDNA template may skew counts toward highly expressing activated cells. The study found moderately but significantly shorter TCRB CDR3s in all four CD4+ subsets of Type 1 diabetes patients.

Expressed TCRB transcripts were sequenced because the entire RNA isolate underwent reverse transcription. Clones were read by immunoSEQ multiplex PCR, and TCRdb kept only the in-frame ones, dropping some. Of about 150,000 clones in the sample, approximately 9.1% are singletons; the top ten hold around 0.7%. On this clone: The antigen is unknown.

Every sorted population was more than 95% pure. The CDR3 is 14 residues long. Germline V gives CDR1 LNHDA, CDR2 SQIVND (reference sequence). The V gene end was trimmed by 9 bases and the J gene end by 10 bases; junction bases not matched to a gene: 8. The chain employs TRBV19 and TRBJ2-1; 14 bases match TRBD2. The receptor was isolated from a woman aged 25-40 years with type 1 diabetes. Sequencing was carried out using central memory CD4+ T cells from blood. The CDR3 loop reads CASETSGRAGEQFF. In nucleotides, the CDR3 is TGTGCCAGCGAGACTAGCGGGAGGGCCGGGGAGCAGTTCTTC.